What follows are 20 T cell receptor beta chains derived from one specimen sequenced in a study of cytomegalovirus exposure and HLA in healthy donors. The study ran its PCR with 60 Vbeta and 13 Jbeta primers. The table came from immunoSEQ multiplex PCR; TCRdb's copy has only in-frame clones and leaves some out. The table includes around 140,000 clones, approximately 83% detected once. Sequencing input: PBMCs. The receptors were gathered from a male donor in good health and CMV-seronegative.

The J gene is TRBJ2-7, the V gene TRBV11-2; 12 bases line up with TRBD2. CDR1 is SGHAT, CDR2 FQNNGV, per germline. This CDR3 has 14 amino acids. J gave up 13 bases and V 5 bases, and 12 bases lay outside the gene matches. The CDR3: CASSPLASGRGKYF. The CDR3 DNA is TGTGCCAGCAGCCCCCTAGCTAGCGGGAGGGGAAAATACTTC.

The chain combines TRBV5-4 with TRBJ2-5; TRBD2 matches 8 bases. J lost 4 bases, V lost 5 bases, and 10 bases had no gene match. From germline, CDR1 is SGHNT and CDR2 YYREEE (reference sequence). This CDR3 has 15 residues. The CDR3 DNA reads as TGTGCCAGCAGTACGAAAGCGGGAGCCGGAGAGACCCAGTACTTC. Translating gives CASSTKAGAGETQYF.

The chain is built from TRBV11-3 and TRBJ2-7; TRBD1 agrees at 8 bases. Germline loops: CDR1 SGHNT, CDR2 YENEEA. Trimming at V came to 5 bases and at J to 2 bases, leaving 5 bases not matched to a gene. This CDR3 spans 14 amino acids. The CDR3 region is CASSPTGVPYEQYF. In nucleotides, the CDR3 is TGTGCCAGCAGCCCGACAGGGGTACCCTACGAGCAGTACTTC.

The chain has TRBV5-5 and TRBJ2-3, with 7 nucleotides matching TRBD2. The V gene's germline CDR1 is SGHKS and CDR2 YYEKEE (reference sequence). V dropped 5 bases and J dropped 6; count of bases not matched to a gene: 9. CDR3 length equals 14 residues. CDR3 DNA: TGTGCCAGCAGTGGGGGGGTAGGAGTGGATACGCAGTATTTT. This encodes CASSGGVGVDTQYF.

The J gene is TRBJ1-5, the V gene TRBV2; no reliable D call. V gave up 6 bases and J gave up 4 bases, with 7 bases separating them. The germline V gene has CDR1 SNHLY and CDR2 FYNNEI. There are 12 residues in the CDR3. The CDR3 reads CASSEGNQPQHF. Here the CDR3 DNA reads TGTGCCAGCAGCGAGGGTAATCAGCCCCAGCATTTT.

This chain uses TRBV18 with TRBJ2-5, with D perhaps matching TRBD1 (6 bases). With the DNA end fitting TRBJ2-7 better, the J assignment may be wrong. This CDR3 is 14 amino acids long. The germline CDR1 and CDR2 sequences are KGHSH and LQKENI. CDR3 region: CASSPPTGAYEQYF. The CDR3 bases are TGTGCCAGCTCCCCCCCGACAGGTGCCTACGAGCAGTACTTC.

The chain is built from TRBV30 and TRBJ1-1; a possible D gene is TRBD1 (6 bases). Trimming left V 5 bases short and J 8 bases short, with 18 bases between. The CDR3 contains 13 residues. CDR1 is GTSNPN and CDR2 is SVGIG in the germline V gene (reference sequence). Written as DNA, the CDR3 is TGTGCCTGGTCGGCGCGGGGGGCCGGAGAAGCTTTCTTT. Protein product: CAWSARGAGEAFF.

The chain carries TRBV27 and TRBJ2-2, with TRBD2 matching 8 bases. The CDR3 contains 15 residues. The germline V gene encodes CDR1 MNHEY and CDR2 SMNVEV (reference sequence). After removal of 2 bases from V and 3 bases from J, the junction contained 2 bases not matched to a gene. DNA of the CDR3: TGTGCCAGCAGTTTACAGCGGGAGTACACCGGGGAGCTGTTTTTT. This sequence encodes CASSLQREYTGELFF.

The chain recombines TRBV9 with TRBJ2-7, with D perhaps TRBD1 (6 bases). The germline CDR1 and CDR2 sequences are SGDLS and YYNGEE. Deletions cut 3 bases from V and 4 bases from J, with 8 bases between. CDR3 size: 12 residues. CDR3 sequence (DNA): TGTGCCAGCAGCGCAGGGGCTTACGAGCAGTACTTC. It translates to CASSAGAYEQYF.

The V call is TRBV5-7, the J call TRBJ2-1; 7 nucleotides match TRBD2. TRBV5-7 is an ORF, and what it does is uncertain. The CDR3 contains 15 residues. J gave up 8 bases and V 2 bases, and 10 bases lay outside the gene matches. The chain's CDR3 is CASSFIRLAGDEQFF. CDR3 DNA sequence: TGTGCCAGCAGCTTTATTCGACTAGCCGGCGATGAGCAGTTCTTC.

V is TRBV11-2 and J is TRBJ2-5, with 7 bases aligning to TRBD1. From germline, CDR1 is SGHAT and CDR2 FQNNGV. J lost 5 bases, V lost 4 bases, and 10 bases had no gene match. CDR3 length equals 15 residues. DNA of the CDR3: TGTGCCAGCAGCTCATCTACAGGGGAATGGGAGACCCAGTACTTC. It translates to CASSSSTGEWETQYF.

This chain links TRBV9 with TRBJ2-3; maybe TRBD2 (5 bases). The CDR3 consists of 15 residues. Trimming stripped 4 bases from V and 2 bases from J, with 14 bases between. Germline V gene lookup returns CDR1 SGDLS and CDR2 YYNGEE. CDR3 sequence reads: CASSPIYGNTDTQYF. CDR3 DNA sequence: TGTGCCAGCAGCCCTATCTACGGGAACACAGATACGCAGTATTTT.

The chain combines TRBV5-4 with TRBJ2-5, with 7 bases that match TRBD2. Matching the DNA end better, TRBJ2-7 makes the J call doubtful. Per the germline V gene, CDR1 is SGHNT and CDR2 is YYREEE (reference sequence). This CDR3 spans 15 amino acids. The CDR3 DNA sequence: TGTGCCAGCAGCCAATCCATGGCTAGCGGCTACGAGCAGTACTTC. It yields the protein CASSQSMASGYEQYF.

This clone was detected only a few times. V gene TRBV12-1 combines with J gene TRBJ2-1; the table's D call, TRBD2, was not checked against the DNA. TRBV12-1 is marked as a pseudogene. The CDR3 consists of 15 residues. The CDR3 spells CASSFGAGGPGEQFF. CDR3 nucleotide sequence: TGTGCCAGCAGCTTTGGAGCGGGAGGGCCGGGTGAGCAGTTCTTC.

This clone was detected only a few times. V usage is TRBV29-1 and J usage is TRBJ2-5; unclear D gene. The CDR3 totals 13 residues. Germline V gene sequence: CDR1 SQVTM, CDR2 ANQGSEA. Trimming took off 4 bases at V and 4 bases at J, with 13 bases between the two ends. CDR3 DNA: TGCAGCGTTGTCTCGAGCGTACGAGAGACCCAGTACTTC. Translating it yields CSVVSSVRETQYF.

The chain has TRBV6-5 and TRBJ2-5, with D possibly TRBD2 on 5 matching bases. V gave up 6 bases and J gave up 5 bases, with 13 bases separating them. Germline-derived CDR1 and CDR2 are MNHEY and SVGAGI. The CDR3 is 13 residues long. The CDR3 loop is CASSSTWEETQYF. CDR3 nucleotides: TGTGCCAGCAGCTCCACCTGGGAGGAGACCCAGTACTTC.

This clone was counted a single time. This chain connects TRBV7-6 to TRBJ2-2; D not certain. The V end was cut by 1 base, the J end by 4 bases, with 10 bases between. The CDR3 has 15 amino acids. Per germline, CDR1 SGHVS and CDR2 FNYEAQ. DNA for the CDR3: TGTGCCAGCAGCTTAGACTGGTCCGGCACCGGGGAGCTGTTTTTT. Amino acid sequence: CASSLDWSGTGELFF.

The chain joins TRBV7-3 to TRBJ2-1, with TRBD1 matching over 10 bases. J was trimmed by 4 bases and V by 5 bases; bases with no gene match: 5. Germline CDR1 is SGHTA and CDR2 is FQGTGA. The CDR3 spans 15 residues. The CDR3 reads CASSLDRGPYNEQFF. CDR3 DNA: TGTGCCAGCAGCCTCGACAGGGGGCCATACAATGAGCAGTTCTTC.

This clone was detected once. The genes are TRBV27 and TRBJ2-7, with TRBD2 identical over 8 bases. The junction had 7 bases not matched to a gene; V was cut back by 5 bases and J by 4 bases. The CDR3 runs 14 residues. Germline V gene sequence: CDR1 MNHEY, CDR2 SMNVEV (reference sequence). In DNA, the CDR3 is TGTGCCAGCAGTCCGGGCGGGGGGACTTACGAGCAGTACTTC. Its translation: CASSPGGGTYEQYF.

This sequence joins TRBV28 and TRBJ2-7; 10 bases line up with TRBD1. The germline gives CDR1 MDHEN, CDR2 SYDVKM. Trimming removed 5 bases from V and 9 bases from J; junction bases left unmatched: 7. This CDR3 spans 13 amino acids. Written as DNA, the CDR3 is TGTGCCAGCAGTGGACAGGGGGGATCGGGGCAGTACTTC. Translated: CASSGQGGSGQYF.